The 32 T cell receptor beta chains below come from one sample, sequenced in a study of T cell responses to AZD1222 COVID-19 vaccine (TCRdb year 2021). The sample's time point, from its label and the paper: baseline before first vaccination. Library preparation employed the immunoSEQ multiplex PCR assay. What TCRdb holds here is the immuneACCESS table cut down to in-frame rearrangements. Part of the clones is not present; checked against another copy, under half of the missing clones reflect an unresolved V gene, and the others are unexplained. This sample is represented by about 150,000 clones; more than 90% of them were singletons. The top ten constitute about 19% of the sample. The sample consisted of peripheral blood, taken on day 0 of AZD1222 vaccination. These receptor sequences come from an adult in good health.

V is TRBV27 and J is TRBJ1-1, with D perhaps TRBD1 (6 bases). V was pared by 7 bases and J by 5 bases, with 17 bases between. The CDR3 spans 14 residues. Per the germline V gene, CDR1 is MNHEY and CDR2 is SMNVEV (reference sequence). The CDR3 loop reads CASKKQGTWTEAFF. CDR3 bases: TGTGCCAGCAAAAAACAGGGTACATGGACTGAAGCTTTCTTT.

This chain uses TRBV5-1 with TRBJ2-1; D not certain. Germline loops: CDR1 SGHRS, CDR2 YFSETQ. The CDR3 is made up of 13 amino acids. Trimming took off 2 bases at V and 4 bases at J, with 7 bases between the two ends. The chain's CDR3 is CASSFGGYNEQFF. DNA for the CDR3: TGCGCCAGCAGCTTCGGCGGATACAATGAGCAGTTCTTC.

The chain has TRBV19 and TRBJ1-6; D gene uncertain. The germline CDR1 and CDR2 sequences are LNHDA and SQIVND (reference sequence). The CDR3 runs to 13 residues. Trimming shortened V by 6 bases and J by 7 bases, and 10 bases separated the two germline ends. The CDR3 region is CASRALGNSPLHF. The CDR3 DNA reads as TGTGCCAGTAGGGCTTTGGGGAATTCACCCCTCCACTTT.

This chain links TRBV3-1 (or the pseudogene TRBV3-2) with TRBJ1-2; maybe TRBD1 (5 bases). Trimming removed 5 bases from V and 7 bases from J, with 20 bases in between. This CDR3 spans 15 amino acids. Germline V gene sequence: CDR1 LGHDT, CDR2 YNNKEL (reference sequence). The CDR3, as DNA: TGTGCCAGCAGCAAAAACCCCGGGGCTACTGGTGGCTACACCTTC. Its translation: CASSKNPGATGGYTF.

In this sample, this clone turned up once. The chain uses TRBV28 and TRBJ2-1; perhaps TRBD1 as D (5 bases). The CDR3 contains 15 residues. Germline loops: CDR1 MDHEN, CDR2 SYDVKM. V lost 2 bases and J lost 0, with 8 bases in between. Here the CDR3 DNA reads TGTGCCAGCAGTTTACAGGGCAGCTCCTACAATGAGCAGTTCTTC. Its protein product is CASSLQGSSYNEQFF.

The CDR3, as DNA: TGTGCCACCAGTGAGACAGGGGAGGGAACTGAAGCTTTCTTT. This translates into CATSETGEGTEAFF. V gene TRBV24-1 combines with J gene TRBJ1-1; 8 bases match TRBD1. Germline CDR1 KGHDR, CDR2 SFDVKD. The CDR3 runs 14 residues. J gave up 5 bases and V 4 bases, and 5 bases lay outside the gene matches.

The V gene is TRBV4-3, the J gene TRBJ1-1; no clear D. V shed 1 base and J shed 7 bases, with 10 bases lying between them. CDR3 length: 13 amino acids. Germline V lookup: CDR1 LGHNA, CDR2 YSLEER. The DNA for the CDR3 is TGCGCCAGCAGCCAAGTATCGGGAGTTGAAGCTTTCTTT. It yields the protein CASSQVSGVEAFF.

V usage is TRBV7-9 and J usage is TRBJ1-2; D might be TRBD1 (6 bases). In germline, CDR1 is SEHNR, CDR2 FQNEAQ (reference sequence). The CDR3 covers 14 residues. The V end was cut by 1 base, the J end by 2 bases, with 8 bases between. The CDR3 nucleotides read TGTGCCAGCAGCTTAGGGGGGACAAACTATGGCTACACCTTC. It codes for CASSLGGTNYGYTF.

The gene calls are TRBV5-1 and TRBJ1-2; D gene unclear. Trimming cost V 9 bases and J 8 bases, with 17 bases left between them. The germline CDR1 and CDR2 sequences are SGHRS and YFSETQ. The CDR3 is 12 residues long. CDR3: CATQDGLQGYTF. The CDR3 bases are TGCGCCACCCAGGACGGACTTCAGGGCTACACCTTC.

J is TRBJ1-1 and V is TRBV7-2; D remains ambiguous. CDR1 and CDR2 from the germline V gene are SGHTA and FQGNSA. Trimming took off 4 bases at V and 3 bases at J, with 9 bases between the two ends. This CDR3 comprises 13 residues. The CDR3 here is CASSSRVYTEAFF. CDR3 coding DNA: TGTGCCAGCAGCTCGAGGGTCTACACTGAAGCTTTCTTT.

This sequence joins TRBV12-5 and TRBJ2-1; TRBD1 matches at 10 bases. V was pared by 1 base and J by 8 bases, with 5 bases of the junction left unmatched. CDR1 LGHNT and CDR2 FRNRAP come from the germline V gene. The CDR3 extends over 15 amino acids. The CDR3 nucleotides read TGTGCTAGTGGTTTGGACCCGGGACAGGGGCATGAGCAGTTCTTC. Translated, it gives CASGLDPGQGHEQFF.

The genes are TRBV4-1 and TRBJ2-3; a weak D match, TRBD2 (6 bases). The CDR3 covers 16 residues. Germline V gene sequence: CDR1 MGHRA, CDR2 YSYEKL. Deletions cut 1 base from V and 4 bases from J, with 15 bases between. As DNA, the CDR3 is TGCGCCAGCAGCCAAGTTGGAGGGAGGAACCCAGATACGCAGTATTTT. Encoded protein: CASSQVGGRNPDTQYF.

The chain uses TRBV5-6 and TRBJ2-7, with 8 bases lining up with TRBD1. After removal of 1 base from V and 1 base from J, the junction contained 10 bases not matched to a gene. Germline CDR1 reads SGHDT; CDR2 reads YYEEEE. This CDR3 is 17 amino acids long. This CDR3 reads CASSLRVGQVLSYEQYF. In DNA form, the CDR3 reads TGTGCCAGCAGCTTGAGAGTGGGACAGGTCCTTTCCTACGAGCAGTACTTC.

V and J are TRBV11-3 and TRBJ2-5; 8 bases line up with TRBD2. Germline V gene data show CDR1 as SGHNT and CDR2 as YENEEA. The CDR3 runs 14 residues. The junction had 5 bases not matched to a gene; V was cut back by 3 bases and J by 5 bases. Here the CDR3 reads CASSFGRARETQYF. DNA of the CDR3: TGTGCCAGCAGCTTCGGGAGGGCCCGGGAGACCCAGTACTTC.

V and J are TRBV9 and TRBJ1-1; TRBD1 might be the D (5 bases). V was cut by 7 bases and J by 2 bases, with 6 bases left in between. There are 11 residues in the CDR3. Germline lookup yields CDR1 SGDLS and CDR2 YYNGEE. The CDR3 reads CASGGNTEAFF. The CDR3 DNA sequence: TGTGCCAGCGGGGGTAACACTGAAGCTTTCTTT.

This clone was picked up one time. V is TRBV7-3 and J is TRBJ2-2; maybe TRBD2 (6 bases). CDR1 SGHTA and CDR2 FQGTGA come from the germline V gene. The V gene lost 1 base and the J gene lost 6 bases, with 9 bases spanning the gap. There are 14 residues in the CDR3. The CDR3 sequence is CASSLSLASGELFF. CDR3 nucleotides: TGTGCCAGCAGCTTAAGCCTAGCGTCCGGGGAGCTGTTTTTT.

The chain has TRBV5-5 and TRBJ1-1; D call uncertain. The CDR3 is made up of 14 amino acids. V shed 0 bases and J shed 3 bases, with 9 bases lying between them. Germline V gene data show CDR1 as SGHKS and CDR2 as YYEKEE (reference sequence). The CDR3 sequence is CASSLGDFDTEAFF. For the CDR3, the DNA is TGTGCCAGCAGCTTGGGAGACTTTGACACTGAAGCTTTCTTT. The full variable domain, in which reference TRBV5-5 and TRBJ1-1 provide the parts outside the CDR3, is DAGVTQSPTHLIKTRGQQVTLRCSPISGHKSVSWYQQVLGQGPQFIFQYYEKEERGRGNFPDRFSARQFPNYSSELNVNALLLGDSALYLCASSLGDFDTEAFFGQGTRLTVV.

This clone was recorded a few times. The CDR3 DNA follows: TGTGCCAGTAGTATATCCGCAAAGGGAGGGACCTACAATGAGCAGTTCTTC. The encoded protein is CASSISAKGGTYNEQFF. This chain uses TRBV19 with TRBJ2-1; TRBD2 matches 7 bases. CDR1 and CDR2 (germline): LNHDA, SQIVND (reference sequence). The CDR3 extends over 17 amino acids. The V and J ends lost 2 bases and 2 bases, in that order; junction bases with no gene match: 9.

This clone has more than one count but fewer than ten. The sample holds other DNA sequences that translate to the same CDR3. CDR3 sequence reads: CASSFGGGANEKLFF. The DNA for the CDR3 is TGTGCCAGCAGCTTCGGCGGTGGTGCAAATGAAAAACTGTTTTTT. The rearrangement uses TRBV7-2 and TRBJ1-4; D remains unclear. The V end was cut by 3 bases, the J end by 5 bases, with 13 bases between. There are 15 residues in the CDR3. Germline CDR1 SGHTA, CDR2 FQGNSA.

The chain combines TRBV27 with TRBJ1-5, with unresolved D. The length of the CDR3 is 12 residues. In germline, CDR1 is MNHEY, CDR2 SMNVEV (reference sequence). Trimming shortened V by 7 bases and J by 0 bases, and 4 bases separated the two germline ends. As DNA, the CDR3 is TGTGCCAGCACTACTAGCAATCAGCCCCAGCATTTT. Translation gives CASTTSNQPQHF.

The V and J genes are TRBV6-5 and TRBJ1-2; 11 nucleotides agree with TRBD1. The CDR3 has 14 amino acids. V was clipped by 2 bases and J by 8 bases; unmatched bases: 4. Germline CDR1 and CDR2: MNHEY and SVGAGI. As DNA, the CDR3 is TGTGCCAGCAGTTACAGCCGGACAGGGGGCGGCTACACCTTC. Protein product: CASSYSRTGGGYTF.

The rearrangement links TRBV4-1 to TRBJ2-3, with D tentatively TRBD1 or TRBD2 (5 bases each). V was cut by 0 bases and J by 3 bases, with 10 bases left in between. This CDR3 is 15 amino acids long. The germline V gene has CDR1 MGHRA and CDR2 YSYEKL. CDR3 protein: CASSQEGGGTDTQYF. CDR3 sequence (DNA): TGCGCCAGCAGCCAAGAAGGTGGGGGAACAGATACGCAGTATTTT.

This chain joins TRBV2 and TRBJ1-4; the D is unclear. CDR1 SNHLY and CDR2 FYNNEI come from the germline V gene. V was pared by 0 bases and J by 0 bases, with 11 bases between. The CDR3 sequence is 17 residues long. This CDR3 is CASSEALRRSTNEKLFF. The CDR3 nucleotides are TGTGCCAGCAGTGAAGCGCTTCGAAGGTCAACTAATGAAAAACTGTTTTTT.

The chain joins TRBV19 to TRBJ1-5; 10 bases line up with TRBD1. V lost 7 bases to trimming and J lost 3 bases; unmatched junction nucleotides: 12. Germline V CDR1 and CDR2: LNHDA, SQIVND (reference sequence). This CDR3 comprises 17 residues. CDR3 region: CASTRLGTGVYNQPQHF. CDR3 nucleotide sequence: TGTGCCAGTACCAGATTGGGGACAGGGGTTTACAATCAGCCCCAGCATTTT.

This clone was detected once. The chain uses TRBV7-3 and TRBJ2-1, with TRBD2 matching 13 bases. This CDR3 has 18 amino acids. J gave up 2 bases and V 0 bases, and 4 bases lay outside the gene matches. Germline-derived CDR1 and CDR2 are SGHTA and FQGTGA. CDR3 in amino acids: CASSLTWTSGGTYNEQFF. Written as DNA, the CDR3 is TGTGCCAGCAGCTTAACGTGGACTAGCGGGGGCACCTACAATGAGCAGTTCTTC.

V gene TRBV7-8 combines with J gene TRBJ1-3, with TRBD1 as a possible D gene (5 bases). CDR3 length: 13 amino acids. Trimming removed 7 bases from V and 1 base from J, with 8 bases in between. Germline-derived CDR1 and CDR2 are SGHVS and FQNEAQ. In DNA, the CDR3 is TGTGCCAGCACCCAGGGTTCTGGAAACACCATATATTTT. This translates into CASTQGSGNTIYF.

The rearrangement joins TRBV27 to TRBJ2-7, with D possibly being TRBD2 (6 bases). The CDR3 covers 13 residues. Germline CDR1 is MNHEY and CDR2 is SMNVEV (reference sequence). V was pared by 6 bases and J by 5 bases, with 14 bases between. The CDR3 nucleotides are TGTGCCAGCAGACTCCCGGGGGAAAACGAGCAGTACTTC. Amino acid sequence: CASRLPGENEQYF.

The chain joins TRBV11-2 to TRBJ2-5; 11 bases fit TRBD2. CDR1 is SGHAT and CDR2 is FQNNGV in the germline V gene. The ends lost 1 base at V and 7 bases at J; junction bases unmatched: 5. The CDR3 runs 15 residues. CDR3 region: CASSLVGLAGGTQYF. CDR3 DNA: TGTGCCAGCAGCTTAGTTGGCCTAGCGGGAGGGACCCAGTACTTC.

V and J are TRBV9 and TRBJ1-2, with a tentative D call TRBD1 (5 bases). V shed 4 bases and J shed 2 bases, with 15 bases lying between them. The CDR3 spans 15 residues. CDR1 and CDR2 (germline): SGDLS, YYNGEE. Here the CDR3 DNA reads TGTGCCAGCAGCCCCCTCGAGGGGAGGAACTATGGCTACACCTTC. This gives the protein CASSPLEGRNYGYTF.

Here the CDR3 reads CASSDRKPSYEQYF. The CDR3 region has the DNA TGTGCCAGCAGTGACAGGAAACCGTCCTACGAGCAGTACTTC. The chain employs TRBV6-2 or TRBV6-3 and TRBJ2-7, with D possibly TRBD1 on 6 matching bases. V was cut by 5 bases and J by 1 base, with 12 bases left in between. The CDR3 contains 14 residues. Germline V CDR1 and CDR2: MNHEY, SVGEGT.

V gene TRBV5-1 combines with J gene TRBJ1-1; D is unclear. This CDR3 is 13 amino acids long. Germline CDR1 SGHRS, CDR2 YFSETQ. The V and J ends lost 0 bases and 5 bases respectively, with 8 bases between them. Here the CDR3 DNA reads TGCGCCAGCAGCTTGGCTGGTAGGACTGAAGCTTTCTTT. This gives the protein CASSLAGRTEAFF. Full variable domain (outside the CDR3, taken from reference TRBV5-1 and TRBJ1-1): KAGVTQTPRYLIKTRGQQVTLSCSPISGHRSVSWYQQTPGQGLQFLFEYFSETQRNKGNFPGRFSGRQFSNSRSEMNVSTLELGDSALYLCASSLAGRTEAFFGQGTRLTVV.

The gene calls are TRBV20-1 and TRBJ1-2, with a tentative D call TRBD1 (5 bases). Per the germline V gene, CDR1 is DFQATT and CDR2 is SNEGSKA (reference sequence). The CDR3 loop spans 11 amino acids. The V end was cut by 7 bases, the J end by 7 bases, with 13 bases between. CDR3 loop: CSGARGSGYTF. CDR3 in DNA: TGCAGTGGGGCGAGGGGCTCTGGCTACACCTTC.